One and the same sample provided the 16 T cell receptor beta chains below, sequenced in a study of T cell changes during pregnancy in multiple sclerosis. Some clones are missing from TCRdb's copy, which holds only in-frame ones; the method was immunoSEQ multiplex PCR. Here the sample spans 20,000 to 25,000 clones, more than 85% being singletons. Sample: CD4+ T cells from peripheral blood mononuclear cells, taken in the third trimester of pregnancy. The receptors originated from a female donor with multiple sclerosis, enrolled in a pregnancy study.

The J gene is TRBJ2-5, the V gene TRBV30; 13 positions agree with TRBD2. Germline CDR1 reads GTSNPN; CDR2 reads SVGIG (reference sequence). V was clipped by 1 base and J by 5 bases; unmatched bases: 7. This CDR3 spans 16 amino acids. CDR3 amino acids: CAWSGTSGGLWETQYF. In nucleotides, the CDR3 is TGTGCCTGGAGTGGGACTAGCGGGGGATTATGGGAGACCCAGTACTTC.

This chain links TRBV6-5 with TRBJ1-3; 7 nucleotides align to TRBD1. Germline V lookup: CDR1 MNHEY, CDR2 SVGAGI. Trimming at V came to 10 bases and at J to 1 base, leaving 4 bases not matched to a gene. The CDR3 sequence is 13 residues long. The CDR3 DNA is TGTGCCACCCAACAGGGGTCTGGAAACACCATATATTTT. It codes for CATQQGSGNTIYF.

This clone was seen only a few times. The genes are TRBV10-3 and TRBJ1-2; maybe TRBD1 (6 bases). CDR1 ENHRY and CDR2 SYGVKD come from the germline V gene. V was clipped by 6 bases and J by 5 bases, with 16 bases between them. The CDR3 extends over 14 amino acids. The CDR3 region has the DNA TGTGCCATCAGCGGTCGACAGGAATATTATGGCTACACCTTC. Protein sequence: CAISGRQEYYGYTF.

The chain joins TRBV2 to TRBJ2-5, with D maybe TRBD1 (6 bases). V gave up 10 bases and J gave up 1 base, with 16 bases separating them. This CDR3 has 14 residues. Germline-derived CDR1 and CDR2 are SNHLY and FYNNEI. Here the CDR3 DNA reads TGTGCCACCATATTCAGGGGAAGCCAAGAGACCCAGTACTTC. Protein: CATIFRGSQETQYF.

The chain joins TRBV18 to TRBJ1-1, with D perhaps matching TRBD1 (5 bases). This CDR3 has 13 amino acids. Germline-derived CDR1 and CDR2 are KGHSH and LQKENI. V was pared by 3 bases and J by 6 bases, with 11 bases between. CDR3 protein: CASSPRQGAEAFF. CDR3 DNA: TGTGCCAGCTCACCTCGGCAGGGCGCTGAAGCTTTCTTT.

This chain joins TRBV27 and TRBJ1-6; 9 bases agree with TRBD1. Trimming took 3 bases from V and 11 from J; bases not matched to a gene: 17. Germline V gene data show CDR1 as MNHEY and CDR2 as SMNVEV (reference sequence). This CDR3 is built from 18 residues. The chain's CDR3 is CASSFCLVARQGETPLHF. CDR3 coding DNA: TGTGCCAGCAGTTTCTGCCTCGTGGCTCGACAGGGGGAGACACCCCTCCACTTT.

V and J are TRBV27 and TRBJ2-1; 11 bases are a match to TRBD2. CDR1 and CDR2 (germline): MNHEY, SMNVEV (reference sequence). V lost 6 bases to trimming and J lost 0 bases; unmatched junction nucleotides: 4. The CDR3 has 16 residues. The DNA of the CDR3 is TGTGCCAGCAGACCTCTAGCGGGGGGCTCCTACAATGAGCAGTTCTTC. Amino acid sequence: CASRPLAGGSYNEQFF.

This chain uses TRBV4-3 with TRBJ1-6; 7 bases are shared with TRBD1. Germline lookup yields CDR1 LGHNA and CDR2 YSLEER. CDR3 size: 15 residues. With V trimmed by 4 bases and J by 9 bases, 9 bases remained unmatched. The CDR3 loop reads CASSPGDRETSPLHF. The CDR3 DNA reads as TGCGCCAGCAGCCCGGGTGACAGGGAGACTTCACCCCTCCACTTT.

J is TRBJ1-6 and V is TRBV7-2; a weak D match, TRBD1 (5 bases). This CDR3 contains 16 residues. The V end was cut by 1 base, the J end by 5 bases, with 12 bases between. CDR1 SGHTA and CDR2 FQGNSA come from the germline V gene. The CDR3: CASSLVAGPNNSPLHF. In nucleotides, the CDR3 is TGTGCCAGCAGCTTAGTAGCAGGGCCCAATAATTCACCCCTCCACTTT.

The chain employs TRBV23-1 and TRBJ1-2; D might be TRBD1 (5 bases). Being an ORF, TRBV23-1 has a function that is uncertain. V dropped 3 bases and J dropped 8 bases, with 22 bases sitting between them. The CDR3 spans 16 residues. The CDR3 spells CASSHQGRVASYGYTF. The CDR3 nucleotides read TGCGCCAGCAGTCATCAGGGAAGAGTGGCGTCTTACGGCTACACCTTC.

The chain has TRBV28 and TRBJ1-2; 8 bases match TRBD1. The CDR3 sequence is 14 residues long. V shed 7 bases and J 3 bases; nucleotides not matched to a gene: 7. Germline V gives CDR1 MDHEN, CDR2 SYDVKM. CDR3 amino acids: CASIKGQGYYGYTF. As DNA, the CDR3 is TGTGCCAGCATCAAAGGACAGGGATACTATGGCTACACCTTC.

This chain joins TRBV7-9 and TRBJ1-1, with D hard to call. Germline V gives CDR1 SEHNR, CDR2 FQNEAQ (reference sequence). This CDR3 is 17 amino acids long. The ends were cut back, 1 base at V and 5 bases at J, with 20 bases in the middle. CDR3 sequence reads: CASSLDVGMGVGTEAFF. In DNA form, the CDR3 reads TGTGCCAGCAGCTTAGATGTAGGGATGGGAGTTGGGACTGAAGCTTTCTTT.

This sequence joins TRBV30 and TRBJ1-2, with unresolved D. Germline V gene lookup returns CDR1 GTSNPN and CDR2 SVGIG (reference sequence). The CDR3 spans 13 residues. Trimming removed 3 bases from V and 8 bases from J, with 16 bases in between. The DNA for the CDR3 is TGTGCCTGGAGGCGCCGCGGGGTGGGCGGCTACACCTTC. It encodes CAWRRRGVGGYTF.

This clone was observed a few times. CDR3 in DNA: TGTGCCAGCAGCTTAAGGGATTTCGGGGGCGAGCAGTACTTC. Amino acid sequence: CASSLRDFGGEQYF. V gene TRBV7-9 combines with J gene TRBJ2-7; possibly TRBD2 for D (6 bases). The CDR3 consists of 14 residues. Per germline, CDR1 SEHNR and CDR2 FQNEAQ (reference sequence). Trimming removed 2 bases from V and 6 bases from J, with 14 bases in between.

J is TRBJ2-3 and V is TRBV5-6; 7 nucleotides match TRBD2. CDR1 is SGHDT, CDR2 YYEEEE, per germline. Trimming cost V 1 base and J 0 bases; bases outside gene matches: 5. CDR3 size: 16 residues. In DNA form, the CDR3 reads TGTGCCAGCAGCTTGAAACTAGCGACTAGCACAGATACGCAGTATTTT. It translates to CASSLKLATSTDTQYF.

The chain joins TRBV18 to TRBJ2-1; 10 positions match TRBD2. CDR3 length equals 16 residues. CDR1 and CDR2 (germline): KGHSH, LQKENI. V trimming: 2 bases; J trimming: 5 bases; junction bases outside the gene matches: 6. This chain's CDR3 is CASSPLASGGNNEQFF. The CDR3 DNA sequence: TGTGCCAGCTCACCATTGGCTAGCGGGGGAAACAATGAGCAGTTCTTC.